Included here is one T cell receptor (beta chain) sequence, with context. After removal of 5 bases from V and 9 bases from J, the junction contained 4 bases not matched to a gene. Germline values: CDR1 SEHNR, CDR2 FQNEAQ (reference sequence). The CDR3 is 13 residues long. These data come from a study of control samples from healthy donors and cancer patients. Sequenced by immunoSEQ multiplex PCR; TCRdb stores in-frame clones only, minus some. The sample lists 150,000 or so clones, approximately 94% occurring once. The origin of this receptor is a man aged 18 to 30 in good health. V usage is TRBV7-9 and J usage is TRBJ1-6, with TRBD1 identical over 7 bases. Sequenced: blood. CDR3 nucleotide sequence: TGTGCCAGCAGCCCACGGGACAGTTCACCCCTCCACTTT. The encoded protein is CASSPRDSSPLHF.